The 29 T cell receptor beta chains given below trace back to one sample, sequenced in a study of beta chain features in type 1 diabetes. Study results and caveats: A moderate, significant TCRB CDR3 shortening appeared in type 1 diabetes across four CD4+ subsets.

The investigators reverse transcribed all of the isolated RNA, so they sequenced expressed TCRB transcripts. Profiled with immunoSEQ multiplex PCR; TCRdb holds only in-frame clones, not every one. The profile shows hundreds of thousands of clones, around 12% of them singletons. Their specific antigens are unknown. Source material: naive CD4+ T cells from blood. Receptors originate from a young woman with type 1 diabetes.

V and J are TRBV5-4 and TRBJ2-1, with 8 bases fitting TRBD1. The CDR3 has 15 amino acids. Germline trimming cut 4 bases from V and 2 bases from J; bases unmatched to any gene: 5. The germline V gene has CDR1 SGHNT and CDR2 YYREEE (reference sequence). Written as DNA, the CDR3 is TGTGCCAGCAGCCGGACAGGGACGACCTACAATGAGCAGTTCTTC. It is translated as CASSRTGTTYNEQFF. The full variable domain, in which reference TRBV5-4 and TRBJ2-1 provide the parts outside the CDR3, is ETGVTQSPTHLIKTRGQQVTLRCSSQSGHNTVSWYQQALGQGPQFIFQYYREEENGRGNFPPRFSGLQFPNYSSELNVNALELDDSALYLCASSRTGTTYNEQFFGPGTRLTVL.

The chain has TRBV6-6 and TRBJ2-6, with TRBD1 matching 7 bases. V lost 10 bases and J lost 2; bases outside the gene matches: 11. The CDR3 has 16 amino acids. The germline CDR1 and CDR2 sequences are MNHNY and SVGAGI (reference sequence). Here the CDR3 reads CATIRTGGTGANVLTF. Here the CDR3 DNA reads TGTGCCACCATCCGGACAGGCGGCACTGGGGCCAACGTCCTGACTTTC.

The chain is built from TRBV28 and TRBJ2-5; D unclear. V gave up 5 bases and J gave up 2 bases, with 6 bases separating them. This CDR3 region has 12 residues. Germline-derived CDR1 and CDR2 are MDHEN and SYDVKM. For the CDR3, the DNA is TGTGCCAGCAGTGCGGTTCAAGAGACCCAGTACTTC. It yields the protein CASSAVQETQYF.

The CDR3 nucleotides are TGTGCCAGCACCCGACCGGCGAGGGCGTCAGATACGCAGTATTTT. It is translated as CASTRPARASDTQYF. V usage is TRBV28 and J usage is TRBJ2-3; a weak D match, TRBD2 (5 bases). CDR3 length: 15 residues. Germline V CDR1 and CDR2: MDHEN, SYDVKM. V was pared by 7 bases and J by 4 bases, with 18 bases between.

This clone was seen more than once but under ten times. The chain is built from TRBV7-9 and TRBJ1-2, with D tentatively TRBD1 (5 bases). The CDR3 is made up of 12 amino acids. Trimming took off 4 bases at V and 7 bases at J, with 10 bases between the two ends. Germline CDR1 reads SEHNR; CDR2 reads FQNEAQ (reference sequence). CDR3 sequence reads: CASSSLDSGYTF. CDR3 coding DNA: TGTGCCAGCAGCTCGCTCGACAGTGGCTACACCTTC.

V is TRBV7-2 and J is TRBJ2-1, with 10 bases matching TRBD2. This CDR3 has 14 residues. Germline CDR1 SGHTA, CDR2 FQGNSA. J gave up 4 bases and V 7 bases, and 4 bases lay outside the gene matches. The CDR3, as DNA: TGTGCCAGCACAGAGCGGGGGGGTTACAATGAGCAGTTCTTC. Translation: CASTERGGYNEQFF.

This clone occurred a few times. The V and J genes are TRBV5-1 and TRBJ2-7; 10 bases align to TRBD1. Germline V gene data show CDR1 as SGHRS and CDR2 as YFSETQ. This CDR3 is built from 16 residues. The junction had 13 bases not matched to a gene; V was cut back by 5 bases and J by 5 bases. DNA for the CDR3: TGCGCCAGCAGTCAGCAACCGGGACAGGGGAGCGACGAGCAGTACTTC. This translates into CASSQQPGQGSDEQYF.

V usage is TRBV7-9 and J usage is TRBJ2-3; D might be TRBD2 (7 bases). The V end lost 5 bases, the J end lost 0 bases, and 12 bases lay between the germline ends. CDR1 and CDR2 (germline): SEHNR, FQNEAQ (reference sequence). There are 15 residues in the CDR3. In DNA form, the CDR3 reads TGTGCCAGCAGCGCGGGGGCCCTTAGCACAGATACGCAGTATTTT. It codes for CASSAGALSTDTQYF.

This clone was detected once. The chain employs TRBV5-1 and TRBJ1-4; 8 nucleotides line up with TRBD1. The CDR3 loop spans 18 amino acids. Trimming removed 0 bases from V and 8 bases from J; junction bases left unmatched: 15. Germline V gives CDR1 SGHRS, CDR2 YFSETQ. Here the CDR3 reads CASSLALSEDRAREKLFF. Written as DNA, the CDR3 is TGCGCCAGCAGCTTGGCCCTATCTGAGGACAGGGCGCGGGAAAAACTGTTTTTT.

The V and J genes are TRBV30 and TRBJ1-3; TRBD1 matches at 8 bases. The germline V gene has CDR1 GTSNPN and CDR2 SVGIG (reference sequence). The CDR3 consists of 14 residues. With 3 bases clipped from V and 5 bases from J, the junction kept 6 bases outside the gene matches. CDR3 DNA sequence: TGTGCCTGGAGCGGACAGGGTTCACGAAACACCATATATTTT. The encoded protein is CAWSGQGSRNTIYF.

V and J are TRBV14 and TRBJ2-7; D is unclear. CDR3 length: 15 residues. Germline loops: CDR1 SGHDN, CDR2 FVKESK. With 4 bases removed from V and 2 bases from J, the gap between germline ends came to 15 bases. The CDR3 nucleotides are TGTGCCAGCAGCCTCGGGTCCCCAATCCCCTACGAGCAGTACTTC. Translated: CASSLGSPIPYEQYF.

A few counts support this clone. The J gene is TRBJ2-7, the V gene TRBV25-1, with 8 bases aligning to TRBD1. The CDR3 runs to 14 residues. V was pared by 0 bases and J by 6 bases, with 4 bases of the junction left unmatched. Looked up from germline, CDR1 is MGHDK and CDR2 is SYGVNS. This CDR3 is CASSEYQGAFEQYF. The CDR3 coding sequence is TGTGCCAGCAGTGAATATCAGGGGGCCTTCGAGCAGTACTTC.

This chain connects TRBV14 to TRBJ2-3, with D tentatively TRBD2 (5 bases). Deletions cut 4 bases from V and 6 bases from J, with 8 bases between. This CDR3 contains 12 residues. Looked up from germline, CDR1 is SGHDN and CDR2 is FVKESK. The CDR3 bases are TGTGCCAGCAGCCCCCAGCGGGATACGCAGTATTTT. This sequence encodes CASSPQRDTQYF.

The table lists this clone with a few counts. V and J are TRBV4-3 and TRBJ2-7; TRBD2 might be the D (6 bases). In germline, CDR1 is LGHNA, CDR2 YSLEER. The CDR3 extends over 15 amino acids. V lost 4 bases, J lost 0 bases, and 13 bases lay in between. CDR3 in amino acids: CASSRQRGDSYEQYF. Written as DNA, the CDR3 is TGCGCCAGCAGCCGACAGCGCGGGGACTCCTACGAGCAGTACTTC.

This clone was counted a few times. The chain couples TRBV2 to TRBJ1-1; D possibly corresponds to TRBD1 (5 bases). The CDR3 runs 13 residues. CDR1 is SNHLY, CDR2 FYNNEI, per germline. The ends were cut back, 2 bases at V and 1 base at J, with 5 bases in the middle. This CDR3 is CASSEQGNTEAFF. The CDR3 DNA reads TGTGCCAGCAGTGAACAGGGGAACACTGAAGCTTTCTTT.

Only a few counts were recorded for this clone. J is TRBJ2-1 and V is TRBV7-9; D unresolved. Germline V CDR1 and CDR2: SEHNR, FQNEAQ (reference sequence). The germline V and J ends were trimmed by 5 bases and 9 bases, with 8 bases remaining between them. This CDR3 has 11 amino acids. The CDR3 sequence is CASSPRVEQFF. In nucleotides, the CDR3 is TGTGCCAGCAGCCCTAGAGTTGAGCAGTTCTTC.

This clone showed up just a few times. CDR3 sequence (DNA): TGCGCCAGCAGCTTGAGCGGGGGGGCCACCAATGAGCAGTTCTTC. Encoded protein: CASSLSGGATNEQFF. The chain carries TRBV5-1 and TRBJ2-1; 10 bases fit TRBD2. V dropped 1 base and J dropped 6; count of bases not matched to a gene: 4. This CDR3 has 15 amino acids. Germline loops: CDR1 SGHRS, CDR2 YFSETQ.

This clone was observed a handful of times. The same CDR3 can be traced to other DNA sequences in this sample. This sequence joins TRBV29-1 and TRBJ1-5; 12 bases map to TRBD1. Germline V gene sequence: CDR1 SQVTM, CDR2 ANQGSEA. This CDR3 spans 13 amino acids. The ends lost 6 bases at V and 7 bases at J; junction bases unmatched: 4. CDR3 region: CSVAGTGGQPQHF. The CDR3 DNA reads as TGCAGCGTGGCCGGGACAGGGGGCCAGCCCCAGCATTTT.

The rearrangement uses TRBV6-5 and TRBJ1-2, with unresolved D. This CDR3 region has 13 residues. Germline assignment: CDR1 MNHEY and CDR2 SVGAGI. The V gene lost 6 bases and the J gene lost 2 bases, with 10 bases spanning the gap. The CDR3, as DNA: TGTGCCAGCAGACCTACAGTCAACTATGGCTACACCTTC. Its protein product is CASRPTVNYGYTF.

This clone was seen a few times. The CDR3 DNA sequence: TGTGCCAGCAGTTTGCCCACTAGGAGCTCCTACAATGAGCAGTTCTTC. Translating gives CASSLPTRSSYNEQFF. The chain recombines TRBV28 with TRBJ2-1; tentative D call: TRBD2 (5 bases). CDR1 and CDR2 (germline): MDHEN, SYDVKM. The V end lost 3 bases, the J end lost 0 bases, and 12 bases lay between the germline ends. There are 16 residues in the CDR3.

V usage is TRBV5-1 and J usage is TRBJ2-3; 11 bases are a match to TRBD2. The germline V gene encodes CDR1 SGHRS and CDR2 YFSETQ. This CDR3 region has 15 residues. V shed 3 bases, J shed 3 bases, and the junction held 3 bases outside the gene matches. CDR3: CASSYRTSGTDTQYF. The DNA for the CDR3 is TGCGCCAGCAGCTACAGGACTAGCGGGACAGATACGCAGTATTTT.

V is TRBV7-8 and J is TRBJ2-3; tentative D call: TRBD2 (6 bases). Trimming cost V 5 bases and J 5 bases, with 11 bases left between them. The CDR3 is made up of 13 amino acids. Germline loops: CDR1 SGHVS, CDR2 FQNEAQ. The CDR3 DNA reads TGTGCCAGCAGCCCGGGACTGCAAGATACGCAGTATTTT. Amino acid sequence: CASSPGLQDTQYF.

This clone was recorded a few times. This chain connects TRBV7-9 to TRBJ1-1, with D uncertain. From germline, CDR1 is SEHNR and CDR2 FQNEAQ (reference sequence). Trimming left V 3 bases short and J 3 bases short, with 11 bases between. This CDR3 has 14 amino acids. CDR3 protein: CASSLGGSYTEAFF. The CDR3 nucleotides read TGTGCCAGCAGCTTGGGAGGGTCCTACACTGAAGCTTTCTTT.

The chain links TRBV28 to TRBJ1-2; a weak D match, TRBD1 (5 bases). Trimming took off 8 bases at V and 2 bases at J, with 6 bases between the two ends. CDR1 MDHEN and CDR2 SYDVKM come from the germline V gene. The CDR3 loop spans 11 amino acids. In DNA, the CDR3 is TGTGCCAGCGGGGGGAACTATGGCTACACCTTC. Amino acids: CASGGNYGYTF.

The chain recombines TRBV2 with TRBJ1-2, with 7 bases lining up with TRBD1. Trimming removed 1 base from V and 8 bases from J; junction bases left unmatched: 16. Germline values: CDR1 SNHLY, CDR2 FYNNEI. The CDR3 consists of 17 residues. In DNA, the CDR3 is TGTGCCAGCAGTGAAGTGGGCTTTGGGACAGCTACTTCGGGCTACACCTTC. As protein: CASSEVGFGTATSGYTF.

This clone came up a few times. CDR3 in DNA: TGTGCCTGGAGTGTACCGGTCGGGTTGCTACGAGGGCAGTACTTC. This gives the protein CAWSVPVGLLRGQYF. V gene TRBV30 combines with J gene TRBJ2-7; D not resolved. The CDR3 is made up of 15 amino acids. Germline V CDR1 and CDR2: GTSNPN, SVGIG (reference sequence). Trimming pared 0 bases from V and 9 bases from J, leaving 21 bases between.

The gene calls are TRBV7-6 and TRBJ2-5; perhaps TRBD1 as D (5 bases). The CDR3 is 13 residues long. Between the trimmed V and J ends, which lost 6 bases and 4 bases, there was a span of 12 bases. CDR1 and CDR2 from the germline V gene are SGHVS and FNYEAQ. The CDR3 DNA is TGTGCCAGCAGTCCAGGACACGTAGAGACCCAGTACTTC. Its protein is CASSPGHVETQYF.

The V and J genes are TRBV7-9 and TRBJ1-1, with D possibly being TRBD1 (5 bases). The CDR3 loop spans 15 amino acids. Trimming took 5 bases from V and 5 from J, leaving 18 bases between them. CDR1 and CDR2 from the germline V gene are SEHNR and FQNEAQ (reference sequence). This CDR3 is CASSLHGGGVTEAFF. DNA for the CDR3: TGTGCCAGCAGCCTTCATGGGGGAGGCGTTACTGAAGCTTTCTTT.

This clone appeared a few times. The chain uses TRBV28 and TRBJ2-2; 7 nucleotides match TRBD1. Trimming took 6 bases from V and 0 from J; bases not matched to a gene: 4. The CDR3 runs 15 residues. The germline CDR1 and CDR2 sequences are MDHEN and SYDVKM. The CDR3 loop is CASRIGTANTGELFF. The CDR3 coding sequence is TGTGCCAGCAGGATCGGGACAGCGAACACCGGGGAGCTGTTTTTT. The variable domain in full, with the rest retrieved from reference TRBV28 and TRBJ2-2, is DVKVTQSSRYLVKRTGEKVFLECVQDMDHENMFWYRQDPGLGLRLIYFSYDVKMKEKGDIPEGYSVSREKKERFSLILESASTNQTSMYLCASRIGTANTGELFFGEGSRLTVL.